The clone carrying this TCR beta chain occurred once. The protocol was immunoSEQ multiplex PCR, while the TCRdb copy is restricted to in-frame clones and leaves out a portion. This sample yields around 190,000 clones, of which about 76% are seen a single time; roughly 8.7% belongs to the top ten. These data are taken from a study of blood T cell repertoires in COVID-19. Whole-study context: Acute-phase and convalescent COVID-19 samples originated in the United States, Italy and Spain.

Per germline, CDR1 SQVTM and CDR2 ANQGSEA. V was clipped by 1 base and J by 2 bases; unmatched bases: 4. The CDR3 contains 15 residues. The sample taken for sequencing was peripheral blood. The origin of this receptor is a woman aged 45-65 years with active or convalescent COVID-19. V usage is TRBV29-1 and J usage is TRBJ2-3; TRBD2 matches at 9 bases. CDR3 sequence reads: CSVEVPSGATDTQYF. The DNA for the CDR3 is TGCAGCGTTGAAGTCCCTAGCGGGGCCACAGATACGCAGTATTTT.